This T cell receptor (beta chain) is from a study of cytomegalovirus exposure and HLA in healthy donors. Study in general: The roughly 110 validation repertoires were reported in a later analysis to have been generated on the same platform as the approximately 600 first-cohort repertoires. Findings and limits, study-wide: Subsequent analysis found a tendency for first-cohort TCR clusters to co-occur within the 120 or so validation repertoires. Most TCR sequences were seen very rarely across donors, but some public TCRs occurred in many. High specificity and sensitivity for cytomegalovirus status were reported for the classifier.

TCRdb's table, derived via immunoSEQ multiplex PCR, lists solely in-frame clones and lacks some. The sample comprises 190,000 or so clones, about 80% of which are singletons, and 2.5% to 3% rests with the top ten. Points on this clone: What it binds is not known.

This receptor was taken from a woman between 18 and 30 years old in good health and CMV-seropositive. The sequencing sample was made of PBMCs.

The CDR3 coding sequence is TGTGCCAGCAGCCCCCAGGGGAACTATGGCTACACCTTC. Translation gives CASSPQGNYGYTF. V and J are TRBV9 and TRBJ1-2; possibly TRBD1 for D (6 bases). Per the germline V gene, CDR1 is SGDLS and CDR2 is YYNGEE. The CDR3 runs 13 residues. Trimming removed 4 bases at V and 2 bases at J, with 9 bases between.